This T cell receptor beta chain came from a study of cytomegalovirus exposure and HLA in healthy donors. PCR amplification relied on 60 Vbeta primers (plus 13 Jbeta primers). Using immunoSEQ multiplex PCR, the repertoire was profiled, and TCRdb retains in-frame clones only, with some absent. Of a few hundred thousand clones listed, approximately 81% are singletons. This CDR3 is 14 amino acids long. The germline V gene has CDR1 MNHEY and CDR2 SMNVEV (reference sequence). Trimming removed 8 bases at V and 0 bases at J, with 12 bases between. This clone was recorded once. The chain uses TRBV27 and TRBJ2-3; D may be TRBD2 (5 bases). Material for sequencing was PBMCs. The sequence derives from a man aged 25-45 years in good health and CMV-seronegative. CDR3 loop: CASSLGISTDTQYF. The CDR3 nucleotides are TGTGCCAGCTCTCTCGGGATTAGCACAGATACGCAGTATTTT.